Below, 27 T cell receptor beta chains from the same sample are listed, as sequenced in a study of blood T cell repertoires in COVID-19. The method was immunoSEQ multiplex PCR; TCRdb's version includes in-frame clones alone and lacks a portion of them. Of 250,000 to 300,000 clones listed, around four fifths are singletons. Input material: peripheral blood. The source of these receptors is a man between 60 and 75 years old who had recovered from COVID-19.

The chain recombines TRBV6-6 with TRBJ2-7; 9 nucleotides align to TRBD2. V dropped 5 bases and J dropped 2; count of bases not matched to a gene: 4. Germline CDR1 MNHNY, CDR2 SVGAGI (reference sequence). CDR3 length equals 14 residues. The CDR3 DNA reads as TGTGCCAGCAGTATCCGCGGGGGGGCCTACGAGCAGTACTTC. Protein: CASSIRGGAYEQYF.

CDR3 residues: CASSPTSINTGELFF. In nucleotides, the CDR3 is TGTGCCAGCAGCCCCACTTCGATAAACACCGGGGAGCTGTTTTTT. The genes are TRBV7-9 and TRBJ2-2; no definite D call. From germline, CDR1 is SEHNR and CDR2 FQNEAQ (reference sequence). Trimming pared 5 bases from V and 2 bases from J, leaving 12 bases between. The CDR3 is made up of 15 amino acids.

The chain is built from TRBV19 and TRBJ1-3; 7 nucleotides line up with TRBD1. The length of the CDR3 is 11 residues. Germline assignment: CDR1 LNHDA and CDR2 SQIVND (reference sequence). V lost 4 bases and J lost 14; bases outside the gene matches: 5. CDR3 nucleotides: TGTGCCAGTAGTACCGGGACAGTGGTATATTTT. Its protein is CASSTGTVVYF.

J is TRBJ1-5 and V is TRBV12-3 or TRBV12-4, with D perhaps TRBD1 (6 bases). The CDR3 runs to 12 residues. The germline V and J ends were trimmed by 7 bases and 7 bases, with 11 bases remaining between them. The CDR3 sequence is CASNTGNQPQHF. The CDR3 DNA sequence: TGTGCCAGCAATACAGGGAACCAGCCCCAGCATTTT.

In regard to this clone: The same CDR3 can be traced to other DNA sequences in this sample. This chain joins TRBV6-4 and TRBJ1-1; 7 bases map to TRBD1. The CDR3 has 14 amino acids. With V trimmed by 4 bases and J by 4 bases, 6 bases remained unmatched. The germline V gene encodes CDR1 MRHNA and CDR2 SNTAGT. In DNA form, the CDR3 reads TGTGCCAGCAGTGCGACAGGGCGAGGCACTGAAGCTTTCTTT. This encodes CASSATGRGTEAFF.

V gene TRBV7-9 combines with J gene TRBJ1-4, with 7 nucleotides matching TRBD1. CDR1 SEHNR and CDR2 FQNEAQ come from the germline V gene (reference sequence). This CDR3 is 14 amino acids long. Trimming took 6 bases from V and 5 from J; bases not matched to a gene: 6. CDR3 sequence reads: CASRRTGVNEKLFF. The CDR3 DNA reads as TGTGCCAGCAGACGAACAGGGGTGAATGAAAAACTGTTTTTT. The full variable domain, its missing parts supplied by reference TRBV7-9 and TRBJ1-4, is DTGVSQNPRHKITKRGQNVTFRCDPISEHNRLYWYRQTLGQGPEFLTYFQNEAQLEKSRLLSDRFSAERPKGSFSTLEIQRTEQGDSAMYLCASRRTGVNEKLFFGSGTQLSVL.

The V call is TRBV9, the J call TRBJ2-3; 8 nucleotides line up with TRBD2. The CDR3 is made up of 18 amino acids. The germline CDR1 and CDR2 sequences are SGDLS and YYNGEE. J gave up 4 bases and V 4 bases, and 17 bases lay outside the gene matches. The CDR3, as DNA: TGTGCCAGCAGCACCCAACTAGCGACGGGGGGGCAACCAGATACGCAGTATTTT. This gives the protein CASSTQLATGGQPDTQYF.

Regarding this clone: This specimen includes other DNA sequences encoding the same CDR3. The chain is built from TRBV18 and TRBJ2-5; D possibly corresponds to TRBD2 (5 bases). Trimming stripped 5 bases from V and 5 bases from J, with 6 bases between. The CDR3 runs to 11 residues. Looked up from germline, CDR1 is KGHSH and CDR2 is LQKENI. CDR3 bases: TGTGCCAGCTCATCGGGGGAGACCCAGTACTTC. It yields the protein CASSSGETQYF.

This CDR3 reads CASRLTSGLYNEQFF. The CDR3 DNA reads as TGTGCCAGTAGACTAACTAGCGGGCTTTACAATGAGCAGTTCTTC. The rearrangement links TRBV19 to TRBJ2-1; the match to TRBD2 covers 9 bases. The CDR3 contains 15 residues. The V gene end was trimmed by 6 bases and the J gene end by 4 bases; junction bases not matched to a gene: 7. Germline V gene lookup returns CDR1 LNHDA and CDR2 SQIVND (reference sequence).

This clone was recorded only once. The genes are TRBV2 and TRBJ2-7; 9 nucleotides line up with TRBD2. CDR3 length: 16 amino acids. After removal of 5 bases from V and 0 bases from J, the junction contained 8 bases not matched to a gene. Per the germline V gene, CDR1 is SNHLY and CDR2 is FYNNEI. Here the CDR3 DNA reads TGTGCCAGCAGTCAAACAACTAGCGGGCTCTCCTACGAGCAGTACTTC. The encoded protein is CASSQTTSGLSYEQYF. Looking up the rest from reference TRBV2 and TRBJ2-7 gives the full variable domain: EPEVTQTPSHQVTQMGQEVILRCVPISNHLYFYWYRQILGQKVEFLVSFYNNEISEKSEIFDDQFSVERPDGSNFTLKIRSTKLEDSAMYFCASSQTTSGLSYEQYFGPGTRLTVT.

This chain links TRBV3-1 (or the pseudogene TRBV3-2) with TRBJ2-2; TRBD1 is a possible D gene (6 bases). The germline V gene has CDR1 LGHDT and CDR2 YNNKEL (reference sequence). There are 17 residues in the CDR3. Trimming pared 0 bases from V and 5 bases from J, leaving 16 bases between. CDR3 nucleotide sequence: TGTGCCAGCAGCCAAGACGCAAGGACAGAGATGACCGGGGAGCTGTTTTTT. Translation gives CASSQDARTEMTGELFF.

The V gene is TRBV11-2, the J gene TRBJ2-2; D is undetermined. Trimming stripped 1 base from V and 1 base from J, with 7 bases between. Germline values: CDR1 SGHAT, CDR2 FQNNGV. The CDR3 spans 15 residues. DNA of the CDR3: TGTGCCAGCAGCTTAGGACACCAGAACACCGGGGAGCTGTTTTTT. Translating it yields CASSLGHQNTGELFF.

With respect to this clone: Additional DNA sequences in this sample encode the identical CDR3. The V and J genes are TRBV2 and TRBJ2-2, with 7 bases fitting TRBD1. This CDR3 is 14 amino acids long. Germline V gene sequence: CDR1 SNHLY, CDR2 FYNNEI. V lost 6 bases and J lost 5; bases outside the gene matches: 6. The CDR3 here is CASSRDRGTGELFF. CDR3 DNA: TGTGCCAGCAGCCGGGACAGAGGTACCGGGGAGCTGTTTTTT. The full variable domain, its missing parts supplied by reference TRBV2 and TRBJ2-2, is EPEVTQTPSHQVTQMGQEVILRCVPISNHLYFYWYRQILGQKVEFLVSFYNNEISEKSEIFDDQFSVERPDGSNFTLKIRSTKLEDSAMYFCASSRDRGTGELFFGEGSRLTVL.

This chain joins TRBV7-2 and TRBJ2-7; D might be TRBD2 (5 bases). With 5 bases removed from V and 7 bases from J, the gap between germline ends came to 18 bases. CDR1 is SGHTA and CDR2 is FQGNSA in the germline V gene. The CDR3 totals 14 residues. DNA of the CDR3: TGTGCCAGCAGCCCAGCCCGGCGGGCTTGGGAGCAGTACTTC. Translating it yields CASSPARRAWEQYF.

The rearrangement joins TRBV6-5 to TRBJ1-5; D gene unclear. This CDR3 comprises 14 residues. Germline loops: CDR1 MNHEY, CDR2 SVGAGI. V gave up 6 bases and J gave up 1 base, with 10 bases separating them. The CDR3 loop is CASSILSSNQPQHF. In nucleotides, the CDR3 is TGTGCCAGCAGCATTTTAAGCAGCAATCAGCCCCAGCATTTT.

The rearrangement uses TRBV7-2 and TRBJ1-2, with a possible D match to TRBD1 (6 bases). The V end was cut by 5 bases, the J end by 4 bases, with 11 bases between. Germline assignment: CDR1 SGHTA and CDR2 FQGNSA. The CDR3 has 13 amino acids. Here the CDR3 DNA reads TGTGCCAGCAGCGTCACAGGGACCTATGGCTACACCTTC. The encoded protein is CASSVTGTYGYTF.

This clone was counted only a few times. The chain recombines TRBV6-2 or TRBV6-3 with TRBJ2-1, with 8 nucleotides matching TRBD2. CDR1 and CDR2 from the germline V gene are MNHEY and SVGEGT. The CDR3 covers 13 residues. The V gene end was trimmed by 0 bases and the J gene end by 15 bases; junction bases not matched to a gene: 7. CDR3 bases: TGTGCCAGCAGTTACTCCACCGGGACTAGGCTGTTCTTC. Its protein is CASSYSTGTRLFF.

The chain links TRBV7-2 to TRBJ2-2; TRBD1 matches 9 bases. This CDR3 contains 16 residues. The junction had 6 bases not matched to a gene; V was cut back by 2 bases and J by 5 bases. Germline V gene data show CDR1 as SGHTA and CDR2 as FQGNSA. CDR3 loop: CASSLSGQGWTGELFF. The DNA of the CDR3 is TGTGCCAGCAGCTTATCGGGACAGGGATGGACCGGGGAGCTGTTTTTT.

CDR3 loop: CASSIAGLAGVTGELFF. The CDR3 DNA follows: TGTGCCAGTAGTATCGCAGGACTAGCGGGAGTCACCGGGGAGCTGTTTTTT. The chain has TRBV19 and TRBJ2-2; TRBD2 matches 13 bases. This CDR3 has 17 residues. The junction had 5 bases not matched to a gene; V was cut back by 3 bases and J by 4 bases. Germline V gene lookup returns CDR1 LNHDA and CDR2 SQIVND (reference sequence).

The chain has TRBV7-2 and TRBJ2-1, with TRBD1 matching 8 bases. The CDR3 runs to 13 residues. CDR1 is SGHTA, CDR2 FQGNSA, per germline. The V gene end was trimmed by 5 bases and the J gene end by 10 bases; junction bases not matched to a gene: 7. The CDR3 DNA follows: TGTGCCAGCAGCACAACAAGACAGGGGGAGCAGTTCTTC. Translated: CASSTTRQGEQFF.

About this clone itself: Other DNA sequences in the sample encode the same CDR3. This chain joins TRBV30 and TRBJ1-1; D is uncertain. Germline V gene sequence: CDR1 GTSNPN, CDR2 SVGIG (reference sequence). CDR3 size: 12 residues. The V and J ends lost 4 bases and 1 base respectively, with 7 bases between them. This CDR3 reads CAWNRGNTEAFF. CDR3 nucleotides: TGTGCCTGGAACCGGGGGAACACTGAAGCTTTCTTT.

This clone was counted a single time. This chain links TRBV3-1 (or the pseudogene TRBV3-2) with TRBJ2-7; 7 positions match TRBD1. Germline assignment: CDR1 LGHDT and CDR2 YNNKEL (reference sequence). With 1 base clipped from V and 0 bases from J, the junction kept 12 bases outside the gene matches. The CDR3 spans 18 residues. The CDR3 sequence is CASSQGDRQGLSSYEQYF. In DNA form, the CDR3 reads TGTGCCAGCAGCCAAGGGGACCGACAGGGCCTATCCTCCTACGAGCAGTACTTC.

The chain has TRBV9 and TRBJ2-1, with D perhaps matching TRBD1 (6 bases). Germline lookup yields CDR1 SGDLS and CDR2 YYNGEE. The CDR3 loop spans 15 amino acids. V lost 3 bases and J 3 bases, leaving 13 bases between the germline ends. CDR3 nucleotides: TGTGCCAGCAGCGCCCTCCAGGGGCACTACAATGAGCAGTTCTTC. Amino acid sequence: CASSALQGHYNEQFF.

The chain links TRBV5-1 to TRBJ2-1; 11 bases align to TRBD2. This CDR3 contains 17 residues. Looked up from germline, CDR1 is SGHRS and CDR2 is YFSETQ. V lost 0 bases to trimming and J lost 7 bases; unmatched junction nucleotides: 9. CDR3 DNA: TGCGCCAGCAGCTTGGTTCGTGGGACTAGCGGTACTAATGAGCAGTTCTTC. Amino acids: CASSLVRGTSGTNEQFF.

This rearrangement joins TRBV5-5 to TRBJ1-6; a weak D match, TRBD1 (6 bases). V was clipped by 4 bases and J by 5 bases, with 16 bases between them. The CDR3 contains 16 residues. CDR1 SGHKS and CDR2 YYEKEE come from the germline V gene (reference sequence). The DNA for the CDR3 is TGTGCCAGCAGCGTCACGCCGGCAGGGGATAATTCACCCCTCCACTTT. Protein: CASSVTPAGDNSPLHF.

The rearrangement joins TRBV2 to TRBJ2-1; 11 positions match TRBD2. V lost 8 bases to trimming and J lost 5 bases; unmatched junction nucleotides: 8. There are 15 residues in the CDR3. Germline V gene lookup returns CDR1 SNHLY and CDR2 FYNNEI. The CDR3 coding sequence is TGTGCCAGCGCGGCTAGCGGGAGGTATAACAATGAGCAGTTCTTC. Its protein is CASAASGRYNNEQFF.

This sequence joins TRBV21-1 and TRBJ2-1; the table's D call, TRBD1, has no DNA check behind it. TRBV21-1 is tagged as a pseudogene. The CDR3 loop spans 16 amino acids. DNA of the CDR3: TGTGCCAGCAGGAAGGAACAGGGGAGCTCCTACAATGAGCAGTTCTTC. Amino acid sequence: CASRKEQGSSYNEQFF.